The clone carrying this TCR beta chain was seen more than once but under ten times. This record belongs to a study of T-cell reconstitution after alpha-beta-depleted transplantation in children. Unmatched junction bases numbered 5, after V lost 0 bases and J lost 0 bases. This CDR3 has 18 amino acids. The V gene's germline CDR1 is DFQATT and CDR2 SNEGSKA (reference sequence). The library targeted TCRbeta and was prepared with unique molecular identifiers. TCRdb reprocessed the PCR reads with MiXCR, giving one entry per CDR3 protein. The table has some 340,000 distinct CDR3 sequences, about a tenth seen once.

The chain uses TRBV20-1 and TRBJ2-1, with 13 bases identical to TRBD2. The sample here was PBMCs from the stem cell graft donor, taken from the stem cell graft. This receptor was taken from a human donor who donated a stem cell graft to a child with acute lymphoblastic leukemia. In DNA, the CDR3 is TGCAGTGCTAGAGAACTAGCGGGAGGGCCGCACTCCTACAATGAGCAGTTCTTC. This sequence encodes CSARELAGGPHSYNEQFF.